This T cell receptor beta chain is from a study of beta chain features in type 1 diabetes. Study results and caveats: Significant though moderate, a shortening of TCRB CDR3s appeared in all four CD4+ subsets of Type 1 diabetes patients. Type 1 diabetes patients had VDJ junctions that carried fewer insertions and more deletions.

The isolated RNA, all of it, was reverse transcribed, so expressed TCRB transcripts were what got sequenced. Generated by immunoSEQ multiplex PCR, the TCRdb table keeps only in-frame clones and is missing some. Here the sample spans roughly 130,000 clones, 16% being singletons. A note on this clone: Its antigen remains unidentified.

The CDR3 length is 15 residues. V gave up 1 base and J gave up 1 base; unmatched junction bases: 1. Germline V gene data show CDR1 as LNHNV and CDR2 as YYDKDF (reference sequence). V and J are TRBV15 and TRBJ2-3; 8 bases fit TRBD2. This clonotype originated in a man younger than 45 with type 1 diabetes. Input material: central memory CD4+ T cells from blood. The CDR3 spells CATSRVTSGTDTQYF. CDR3 in DNA: TGTGCCACCAGCAGAGTGACTAGCGGCACAGATACGCAGTATTTT.